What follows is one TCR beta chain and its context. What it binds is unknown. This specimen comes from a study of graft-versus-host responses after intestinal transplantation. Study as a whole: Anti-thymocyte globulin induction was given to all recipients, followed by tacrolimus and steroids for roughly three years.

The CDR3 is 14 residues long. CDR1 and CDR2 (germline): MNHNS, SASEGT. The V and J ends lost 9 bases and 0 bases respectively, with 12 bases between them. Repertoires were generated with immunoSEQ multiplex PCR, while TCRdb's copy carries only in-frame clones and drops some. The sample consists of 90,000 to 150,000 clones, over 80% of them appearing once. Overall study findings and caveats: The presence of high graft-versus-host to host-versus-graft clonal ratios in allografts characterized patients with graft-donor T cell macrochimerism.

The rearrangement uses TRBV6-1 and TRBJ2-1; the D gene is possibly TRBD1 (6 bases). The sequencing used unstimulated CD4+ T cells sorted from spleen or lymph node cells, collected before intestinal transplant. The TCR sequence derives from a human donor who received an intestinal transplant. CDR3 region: CASTGQPSYNEQFF. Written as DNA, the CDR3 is TGTGCCAGTACTGGACAGCCCTCCTACAATGAGCAGTTCTTC.